This is a list of T cell receptor beta chains from one sample in a study of T-cell reconstitution after alpha-beta-depleted transplantation in children. TCRdb reanalysed the PCR reads using MiXCR and keeps one entry per CDR3 protein. The sample yields more than 200,000 distinct CDR3 sequences, about 25% seen once. Sequencing was performed on PBMCs, taken before TCRalphabeta/CD19-depleted stem cell transplant. These receptors all come from a girl aged 2-15 years with Fanconi anemia, due to receive a stem cell transplant. The CDR3 runs from the conserved cysteine through the conserved F or W. Each record gives: J gene, V gene, clone size, D gene, CDR3 protein, CDR3 DNA. A D gene is named only where the DNA matches it firmly. A clone size is listed for some rows: how often the clone was seen (once, few, many), or a class if it is expanded.

TRBJ2-7,TRBV6-1,.,.,CASRRYSGHEQYF,TGTGCCAGCAGGAGATATAGTGGCCACGAGCAGTACTTC
TRBJ2-7,TRBV20-1,.,.,CSARESGTSYYEQYF,TGCAGTGCTAGAGAGAGTGGGACTTCCTACTACGAGCAGTACTTC
TRBJ2-3,TRBV20-1,few,TRBD2,CSASLGLAADTQYF,TGCAGTGCTAGTTTGGGACTAGCTGCAGATACGCAGTATTTT
TRBJ1-4,TRBV29-1,many,.,CSVGVTGLNEKLFF,TGCAGCGTTGGTGTCACGGGCCTTAATGAAAAACTGTTTTTT
TRBJ2-1,TRBV10-2,many,.,CASSEIGLPYNEQFF,TGCGCCAGCAGTGAGATTGGACTCCCTTACAATGAGCAGTTCTTC
TRBJ2-1,TRBV7-8,many,.,CASSLYRQANEQFF,TGTGCCAGCAGCTTATATCGGCAGGCAAATGAGCAGTTCTTC
TRBJ2-3,TRBV30,.,TRBD2,CAWSLTGGQYF,TGTGCCTGGAGTTTGACGGGGGGGCAGTATTTT
TRBJ2-6,TRBV5-1,.,.,CASSLDRQAGNVLTF,TGCGCCAGCAGCTTGGATCGACAGGCGGGCAACGTCCTGACTTTC
TRBJ2-3,TRBV6-5,.,TRBD2,CASSYRASGSTDTQYF,TGTGCCAGCAGTTATCGGGCTAGCGGGAGCACAGATACGCAGTATTTT
TRBJ2-3,TRBV28,many,.,CASSQVTSTDTQYF,TGTGCCAGCAGCCAAGTTACTAGCACAGATACGCAGTATTTT
TRBJ2-7,TRBV29-1,many,.,CSVDGDRYEQYF,TGCAGCGTTGATGGGGACCGCTACGAGCAGTACTTC
TRBJ2-1,TRBV7-3,many,TRBD2,CASSPQLAVAYNEQFF,TGTGCCAGCAGCCCGCAACTAGCGGTAGCCTACAATGAGCAGTTCTTC
TRBJ2-3,TRBV29-1,many,TRBD2,CSAGTREDTDTQYF,TGCAGCGCCGGGACTAGGGAAGACACAGATACGCAGTATTTT
TRBJ1-1,TRBV12-3/TRBV12-4,.,.,CASSLVPGYEAFF,TGTGCCAGCAGTTTAGTACCCGGGTACGAAGCTTTCTTT
TRBJ2-7,TRBV20-1,.,.,CSARLDRASYEQYF,TGCAGTGCTAGGCTGGACCGAGCTTCCTACGAGCAGTACTTC
TRBJ2-1,TRBV11-2,.,TRBD2,CASSLLGVSRTRPYNEQFF,TGTGCCAGCAGCTTACTGGGGGTCTCGAGGACTAGACCCTACAATGAGCAGTTCTTC
TRBJ2-5,TRBV11-2,many,.,CASSLARGKAETQYF,TGTGCCAGCAGCTTAGCGAGAGGGAAGGCAGAGACCCAGTACTTC
TRBJ2-3,TRBV6-6,many,.,CASIPGDTDTQYF,TGTGCCAGCATCCCCGGGGACACAGATACGCAGTATTTT
TRBJ2-4,TRBV7-2,.,.,CASSRNELAKNIQYF,TGTGCCAGCAGCCGCAATGAGCTAGCCAAAAACATTCAGTACTTC
TRBJ2-2,TRBV20-1,many,TRBD2,CSASTGGNTGELFF,TGCAGTGCTAGTACGGGGGGGAACACCGGGGAGCTGTTTTTT
TRBJ2-7,TRBV28,many,.,CASSLHEQYF,TGTGCCAGCAGTTTACACGAGCAGTACTTC
TRBJ2-7,TRBV20-1,many,.,CSAPGLEPEQYF,TGCAGTGCCCCCGGGCTAGAACCCGAGCAGTACTTC
TRBJ2-6,TRBV6-5,.,.,CASSYRGRGANVLTF,TGTGCCAGCAGTTACCGGGGGCGGGGGGCCAACGTCCTGACTTTC
TRBJ2-1,TRBV20-1,.,TRBD1,CSARDGRDRAYNEQFF,TGCAGTGCTAGAGATGGAAGGGACAGGGCCTACAATGAGCAGTTCTTC
TRBJ1-6,TRBV6-1,few,.,CASKQSSYNSPLHF,TGTGCCAGCAAGCAGAGCTCCTATAATTCACCCCTCCACTTT
TRBJ2-1,TRBV7-8,many,.,CASSLGGALAFF,TGTGCCAGCAGCTTAGGAGGGGCGCTGGCGTTCTTC
TRBJ2-7,TRBV29-1,few,TRBD1,CSGGQGVSYEQYF,TGCAGCGGGGGACAGGGGGTAAGCTACGAGCAGTACTTC
TRBJ2-7,TRBV20-1,.,TRBD2,CSARDWRLAGEIYEQYF,TGCAGTGCTAGAGATTGGAGACTAGCGGGGGAAATCTACGAGCAGTACTTC
TRBJ2-7,TRBV20-1,many,.,CSARDLHRDYEQYF,TGCAGTGCTAGAGATCTGCATCGCGACTACGAGCAGTACTTC
TRBJ2-1,TRBV12-3/TRBV12-4,.,TRBD2,CASSPLAGGTDEQFF,TGTGCCAGCAGTCCACTAGCGGGAGGGACGGATGAGCAGTTCTTC
TRBJ2-3,TRBV27,once,TRBD1,CASSLDRGGTQYF,TGTGCCAGCAGTTTAGACAGGGGAGGTACGCAGTATTTT
TRBJ2-5,TRBV27,many,.,CATSRPDNQETQYF,TGTGCCACCAGCCGCCCGGACAACCAAGAGACCCAGTACTTC
TRBJ2-5,TRBV6-5,.,.,CASSYGSRTYQETQYF,TGTGCCAGCAGTTACGGCTCGCGGACGTACCAAGAGACCCAGTACTTC
TRBJ2-1,TRBV29-1,.,.,CSVEDRQLNEQFF,TGCAGCGTTGAAGATCGACAGCTCAATGAGCAGTTCTTC
TRBJ2-7,TRBV29-1,few,TRBD2,CSGRTSGEYEQYF,TGCAGCGGCCGGACTAGCGGGGAGTACGAGCAGTACTTC
TRBJ2-7,TRBV27,.,TRBD1,CASSLRGQGAYEQYF,TGTGCCAGCAGTTTACGGGGACAGGGGGCCTACGAGCAGTACTTC
TRBJ2-5,TRBV29-1,.,TRBD1,CSAMTGRETQYF,TGCAGCGCCATGACAGGGCGGGAGACCCAGTACTTC
TRBJ2-7,TRBV7-8,.,TRBD2,CASSFEAAGTSIHEQYF,TGTGCCAGCAGCTTCGAAGCCGCCGGGACTAGCATCCACGAGCAGTACTTC
TRBJ2-3,TRBV29-1,once,.,CSVPEWGENTDTQYF,TGCAGCGTCCCGGAATGGGGAGAGAACACAGATACGCAGTATTTT
TRBJ2-7,TRBV6-6,many,.,CASRAPTDSYEQYF,TGTGCCAGCAGGGCCCCGACTGACTCCTACGAGCAGTACTTC
TRBJ2-1,TRBV6-5,many,TRBD1,CASSYSGQGGDEQFF,TGTGCCAGCAGTTACTCGGGACAGGGAGGGGATGAGCAGTTCTTC